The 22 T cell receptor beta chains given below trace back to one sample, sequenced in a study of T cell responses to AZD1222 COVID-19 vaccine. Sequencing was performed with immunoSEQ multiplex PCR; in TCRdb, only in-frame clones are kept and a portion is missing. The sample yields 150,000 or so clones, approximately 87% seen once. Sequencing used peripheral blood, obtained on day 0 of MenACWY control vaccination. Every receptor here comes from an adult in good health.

CDR3 DNA: TGTGCCAGCAGCGTAGGGAACAGGGAGGCGACCCAGTACTTC. Translating gives CASSVGNREATQYF. This chain uses TRBV9 with TRBJ2-5; perhaps D is TRBD1 or TRBD2 (6 bases each). CDR1 and CDR2 from the germline V gene are SGDLS and YYNGEE. The CDR3 runs 14 residues. V gave up 0 bases and J gave up 7 bases, with 13 bases separating them.

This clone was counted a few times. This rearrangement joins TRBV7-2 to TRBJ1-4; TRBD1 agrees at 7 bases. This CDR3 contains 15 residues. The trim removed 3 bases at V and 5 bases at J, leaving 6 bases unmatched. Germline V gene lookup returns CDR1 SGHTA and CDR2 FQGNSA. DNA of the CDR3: TGTGCCAGCAGCTTGGGGGACAGTACAAATGAAAAACTGTTTTTT. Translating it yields CASSLGDSTNEKLFF.

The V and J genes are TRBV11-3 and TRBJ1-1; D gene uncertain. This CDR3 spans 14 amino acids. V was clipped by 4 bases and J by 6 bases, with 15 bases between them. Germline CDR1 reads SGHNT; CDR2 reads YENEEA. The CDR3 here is CASSSVLRGAEAFF. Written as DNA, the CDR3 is TGTGCCAGCAGCTCCGTCTTACGAGGCGCTGAAGCTTTCTTT.

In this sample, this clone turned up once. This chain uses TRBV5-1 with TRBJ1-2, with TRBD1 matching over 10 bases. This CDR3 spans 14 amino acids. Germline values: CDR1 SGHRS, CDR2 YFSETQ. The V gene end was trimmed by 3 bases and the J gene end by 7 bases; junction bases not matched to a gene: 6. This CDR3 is CASSWRQGAVGYTF. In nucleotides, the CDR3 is TGCGCCAGCAGCTGGCGACAGGGGGCGGTTGGCTACACCTTC. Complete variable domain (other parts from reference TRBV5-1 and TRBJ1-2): KAGVTQTPRYLIKTRGQQVTLSCSPISGHRSVSWYQQTPGQGLQFLFEYFSETQRNKGNFPGRFSGRQFSNSRSEMNVSTLELGDSALYLCASSWRQGAVGYTFGSGTRLTVV.

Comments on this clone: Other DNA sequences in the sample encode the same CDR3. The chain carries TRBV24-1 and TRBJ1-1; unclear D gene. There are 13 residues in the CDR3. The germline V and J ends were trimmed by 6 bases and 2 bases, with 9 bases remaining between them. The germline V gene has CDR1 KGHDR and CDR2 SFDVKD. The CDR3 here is CATSLGTNTEAFF. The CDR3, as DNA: TGTGCCACCAGTCTGGGAACAAACACTGAAGCTTTCTTT.

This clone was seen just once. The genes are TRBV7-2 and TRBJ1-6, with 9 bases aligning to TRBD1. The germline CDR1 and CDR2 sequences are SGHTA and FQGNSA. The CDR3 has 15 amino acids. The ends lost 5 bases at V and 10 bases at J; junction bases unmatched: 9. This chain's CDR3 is CASSQRQGGGSPLHF. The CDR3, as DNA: TGTGCCAGCAGCCAACGACAGGGGGGTGGCTCACCCCTCCACTTT.

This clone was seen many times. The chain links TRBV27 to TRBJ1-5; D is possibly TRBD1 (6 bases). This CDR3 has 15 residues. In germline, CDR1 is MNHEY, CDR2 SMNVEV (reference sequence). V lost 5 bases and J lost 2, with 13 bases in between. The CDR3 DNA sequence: TGTGCCAGCAGTCTCCAGGGGTTAGGCAATCAGCCCCAGCATTTT. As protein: CASSLQGLGNQPQHF.

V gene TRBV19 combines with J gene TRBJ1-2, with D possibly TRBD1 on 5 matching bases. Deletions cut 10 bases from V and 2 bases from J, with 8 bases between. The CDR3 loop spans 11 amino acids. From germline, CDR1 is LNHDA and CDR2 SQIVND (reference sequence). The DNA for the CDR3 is TGTGCCACCAGACAGAACTATGGCTACACCTTC. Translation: CATRQNYGYTF.

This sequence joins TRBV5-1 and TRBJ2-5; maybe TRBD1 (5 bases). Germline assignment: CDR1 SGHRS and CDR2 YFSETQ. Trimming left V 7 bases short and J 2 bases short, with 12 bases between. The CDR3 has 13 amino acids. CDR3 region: CASCAGSQETQYF. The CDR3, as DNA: TGCGCCAGCTGCGCAGGGTCGCAAGAGACCCAGTACTTC.

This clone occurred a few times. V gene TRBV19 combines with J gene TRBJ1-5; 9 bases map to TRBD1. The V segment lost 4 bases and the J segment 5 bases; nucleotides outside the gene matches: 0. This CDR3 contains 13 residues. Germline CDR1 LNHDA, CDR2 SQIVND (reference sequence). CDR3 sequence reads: CASSRDRDQPQHF. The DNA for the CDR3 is TGTGCCAGTAGTAGGGACAGGGATCAGCCCCAGCATTTT.

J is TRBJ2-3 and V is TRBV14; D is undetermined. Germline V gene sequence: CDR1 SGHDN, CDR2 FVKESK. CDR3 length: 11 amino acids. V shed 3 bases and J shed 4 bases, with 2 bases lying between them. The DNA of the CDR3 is TGTGCCAGCAGCCACTCAGATACGCAGTATTTT. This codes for CASSHSDTQYF.

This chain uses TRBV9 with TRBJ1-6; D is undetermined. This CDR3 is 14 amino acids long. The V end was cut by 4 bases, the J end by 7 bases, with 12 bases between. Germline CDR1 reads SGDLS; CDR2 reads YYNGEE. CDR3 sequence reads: CASSPGVGNSPLHF. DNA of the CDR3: TGTGCCAGCAGCCCCGGGGTCGGGAATTCACCCCTCCACTTT.

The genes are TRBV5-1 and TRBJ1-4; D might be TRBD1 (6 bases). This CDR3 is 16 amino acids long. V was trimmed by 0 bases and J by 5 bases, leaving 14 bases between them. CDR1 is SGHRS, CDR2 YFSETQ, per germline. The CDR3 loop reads CASSLVAGGENEKLFF. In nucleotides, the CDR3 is TGCGCCAGCAGCTTGGTGGCGGGGGGCGAAAATGAAAAACTGTTTTTT.

CDR3 coding DNA: TGTGCCAGCAGCCCCCTGGGGGGGGCCGGTGAGACCCAGTACTTC. Translation: CASSPLGGAGETQYF. The rearrangement joins TRBV11-2 to TRBJ2-5; possible D gene TRBD2, 7 bases. The CDR3 loop spans 15 amino acids. Per germline, CDR1 SGHAT and CDR2 FQNNGV. Trimming cost V 5 bases and J 5 bases, with 18 bases left between them.

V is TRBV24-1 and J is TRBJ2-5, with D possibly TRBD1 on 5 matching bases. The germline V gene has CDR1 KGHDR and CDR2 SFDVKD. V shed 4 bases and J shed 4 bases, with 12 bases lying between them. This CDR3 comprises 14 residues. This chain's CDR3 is CATSEARASETQYF. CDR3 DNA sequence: TGTGCCACCAGTGAAGCCAGGGCGTCAGAGACCCAGTACTTC.

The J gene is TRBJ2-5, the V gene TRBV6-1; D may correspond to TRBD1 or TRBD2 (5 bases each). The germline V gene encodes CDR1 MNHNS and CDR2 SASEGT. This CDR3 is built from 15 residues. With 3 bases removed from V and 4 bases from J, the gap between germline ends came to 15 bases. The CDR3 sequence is CASSEVRVGPETQYF. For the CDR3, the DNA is TGTGCCAGCAGTGAGGTCAGGGTGGGACCAGAGACCCAGTACTTC.

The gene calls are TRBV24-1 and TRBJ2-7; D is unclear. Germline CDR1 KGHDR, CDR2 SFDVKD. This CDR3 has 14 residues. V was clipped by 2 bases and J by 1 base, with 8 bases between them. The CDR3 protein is CATSDSAGSYEQYF. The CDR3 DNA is TGTGCCACCAGTGATTCGGCAGGTTCCTACGAGCAGTACTTC.

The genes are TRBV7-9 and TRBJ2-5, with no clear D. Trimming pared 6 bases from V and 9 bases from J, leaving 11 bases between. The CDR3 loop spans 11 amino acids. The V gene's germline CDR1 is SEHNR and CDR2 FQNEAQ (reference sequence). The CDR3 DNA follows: TGTGCCAGCAGGGCCCTCGAGGCCCAGTACTTC. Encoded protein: CASRALEAQYF.

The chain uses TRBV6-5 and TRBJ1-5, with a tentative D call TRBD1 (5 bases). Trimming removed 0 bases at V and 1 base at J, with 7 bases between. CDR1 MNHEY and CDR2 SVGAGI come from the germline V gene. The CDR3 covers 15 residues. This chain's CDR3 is CASSYSTVSNQPQHF. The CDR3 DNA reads TGTGCCAGCAGTTACTCGACAGTGAGCAATCAGCCCCAGCATTTT.

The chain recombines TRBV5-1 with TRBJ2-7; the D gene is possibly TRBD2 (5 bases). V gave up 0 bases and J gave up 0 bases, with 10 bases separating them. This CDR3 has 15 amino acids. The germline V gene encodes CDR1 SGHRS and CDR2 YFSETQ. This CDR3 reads CASSLDGVSSYEQYV. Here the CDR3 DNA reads TGCGCCAGCAGCTTGGACGGGGTTAGCTCCTACGAGCAGTACGTC.

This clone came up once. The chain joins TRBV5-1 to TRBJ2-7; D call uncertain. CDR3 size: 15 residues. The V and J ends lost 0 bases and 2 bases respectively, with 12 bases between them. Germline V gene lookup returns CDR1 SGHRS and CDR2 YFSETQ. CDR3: CASSLDPAFAYEQYF. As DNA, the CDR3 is TGCGCCAGCAGCTTGGATCCCGCGTTCGCCTACGAGCAGTACTTC. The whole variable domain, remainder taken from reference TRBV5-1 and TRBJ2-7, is KAGVTQTPRYLIKTRGQQVTLSCSPISGHRSVSWYQQTPGQGLQFLFEYFSETQRNKGNFPGRFSGRQFSNSRSEMNVSTLELGDSALYLCASSLDPAFAYEQYFGPGTRLTVT.

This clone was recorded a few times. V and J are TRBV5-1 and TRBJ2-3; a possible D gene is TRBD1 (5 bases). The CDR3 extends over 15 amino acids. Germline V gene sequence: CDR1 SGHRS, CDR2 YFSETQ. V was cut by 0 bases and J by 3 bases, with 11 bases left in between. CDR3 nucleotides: TGCGCCAGCAGCTTGGACGGAGACAGAACAGATACGCAGTATTTT. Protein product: CASSLDGDRTDTQYF.